Sequencing of this T cell receptor beta chain was carried out in a study of shared clonotypes between healthy human individuals. Using immunoSEQ multiplex PCR, the repertoire was profiled, and TCRdb retains in-frame clones only, with some absent. The sample lists around 500,000 clones, roughly three quarters seen once, with around 14% in the top ten. V shed 4 bases and J shed 2 bases, with 11 bases lying between them. The CDR3 consists of 14 residues. Germline CDR1 and CDR2: MDHEN and SYDVKM. The V gene is TRBV28, the J gene TRBJ1-2; D possibly corresponds to TRBD1 (6 bases). The receptor was isolated from a woman between 40 and 55 years old in good health. Some clones in this sample may be carry-over from other donors' samples. The sequencing input was PBMCs. The DNA of the CDR3 is TGTGCCAGCAGTTCAAGGGGGATGAACTATGGCTACACCTTC. It yields the protein CASSSRGMNYGYTF.